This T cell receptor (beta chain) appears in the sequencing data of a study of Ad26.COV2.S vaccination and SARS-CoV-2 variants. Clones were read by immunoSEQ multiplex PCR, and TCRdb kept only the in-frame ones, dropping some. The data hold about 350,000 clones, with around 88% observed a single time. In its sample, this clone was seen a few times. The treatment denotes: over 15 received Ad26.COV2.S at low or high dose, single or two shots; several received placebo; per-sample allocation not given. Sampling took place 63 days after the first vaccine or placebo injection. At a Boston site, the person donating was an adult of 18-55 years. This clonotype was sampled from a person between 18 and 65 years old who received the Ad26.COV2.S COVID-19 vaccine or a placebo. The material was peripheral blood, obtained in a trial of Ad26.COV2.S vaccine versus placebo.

In DNA, the CDR3 is TGTGCCAGCAGTTTATCTCCAAATACCTACGAGCAGTACTTC. It is translated as CASSLSPNTYEQYF. This sequence joins TRBV27 and TRBJ2-7; D is undetermined. With 0 bases removed from V and 2 bases from J, the gap between germline ends came to 8 bases. This CDR3 has 14 residues. The V gene's germline CDR1 is MNHEY and CDR2 SMNVEV (reference sequence).